This T cell receptor (beta chain) comes out of a study of cytotoxic CD8 clonotypes in ibrutinib-treated CLL. Sequenced by immunoSEQ multiplex PCR; TCRdb stores in-frame clones only, minus some. The sample has around 77,000 clones, over 75% seen once; the top ten hold around 7.7%. Trimming stripped 5 bases from V and 3 bases from J, with 6 bases between. Germline V CDR1 and CDR2: PRHDT, FYEKMQ (reference sequence). The CDR3 is 12 residues long. The sequencing used PBMCs, collected at disease progression, from a patient treated with ibrutinib. The origin of this receptor is a human donor with chronic lymphocytic leukemia. The chain joins TRBV13 to TRBJ2-3; D remains unclear. This chain's CDR3 is CASSPSTDTQYF. The CDR3 coding sequence is TGTGCCAGCAGCCCTTCTACAGATACGCAGTATTTT.